This TCR beta chain came from a study of metastatic and nonmetastatic thyroid tumors. Study-level information: It was across blood and tumor or nodule tissue from malignant and benign thyroid patients that repertoires were compared.

This clone was recorded at least ten times. Via MiXCR, TCRdb re-called the PCR reads. The sample yields 53,000 or so clones, approximately 20% seen once. Before thyroid surgery, none of the patients had received any treatment. The CDR3 runs to 14 residues. The germline V gene encodes CDR1 SGHAT and CDR2 FQNNGV. The V gene lost 4 bases and the J gene lost 4 bases, with 13 bases spanning the gap. This clonotype was sampled from a female donor with papillary thyroid cancer or a benign thyroid nodule (not recorded which). Some clones in this sample may be carry-over from other donors' samples. The specimen sequenced was blood. The chain uses TRBV11-2 and TRBJ1-1; no clear D. The CDR3 bases are TGTGCCAGCAGCTCCACGAGTGGAGGCACTGAAGCTTTCTTT. Translation gives CASSSTSGGTEAFF.